One sample yielded the 27 T cell receptor beta chains listed below, sequenced in a study of T cells in Graves' hyperthyroidism and ophthalmopathy. RNA transcripts gave rise to amplified TCR beta CDR3 regions. The HTBI primer set drove a first-round RT-PCR of the TCR CDR3. Via MiXCR, TCRdb re-called the multiplex PCR reads, giving one row per CDR3 protein. The sample records about 620,000 distinct CDR3 sequences, under 20% being singletons. The material sequenced was blood. All receptors come from a woman aged 30 to 39 with Graves' hyperthyroidism.

This clonotype was seen many times. The rearrangement links TRBV7-8 to TRBJ1-1; TRBD1 is a possible D gene (5 bases). Trimming left V 1 base short and J 5 bases short, with 11 bases between. CDR3 size: 14 residues. CDR1 SGHVS and CDR2 FQNEAQ come from the germline V gene. CDR3 sequence reads: CASSLVPGSTEAFF. CDR3 nucleotide sequence: TGTGCCAGCAGCTTAGTCCCAGGGTCAACTGAAGCTTTCTTT.

This clonotype was seen repeatedly, ten times or more. The chain links TRBV11-2 to TRBJ2-1; D is possibly TRBD2 (6 bases). Looked up from germline, CDR1 is SGHAT and CDR2 is FQNNGV. V was cut by 3 bases and J by 8 bases, with 17 bases left in between. The CDR3 is 15 amino acids. The CDR3 region is CASSLVTGVGDEQFF. The CDR3 coding sequence is TGTGCCAGCAGCTTGGTGACGGGAGTGGGCGATGAGCAGTTCTTC.

In this sample, this clonotype turned up a few times. V usage is TRBV7-2 and J usage is TRBJ1-5; D might be TRBD1 (5 bases). V was clipped by 1 base and J by 5 bases, with 9 bases between them. The germline V gene encodes CDR1 SGHTA and CDR2 FQGNSA. This CDR3 is 14 amino acids long. CDR3 region: CASSLVWGDQPQHF. The CDR3 DNA is TGTGCCAGCAGCTTAGTGTGGGGCGATCAGCCCCAGCATTTT.

This clonotype was seen ten or more times. V usage is TRBV12-3 or TRBV12-4 and J usage is TRBJ2-1; D gene ambiguous. This CDR3 comprises 14 residues. V was cut by 5 bases and J by 9 bases, with 17 bases left in between. CDR3 loop: CASSPPRLVSEQFF. Here the CDR3 DNA reads TGTGCCAGCAGTCCGCCCCGACTCGTATCTGAGCAGTTCTTC.

Many counts were recorded for this clonotype. The chain combines TRBV27 with TRBJ1-1; D not resolved. Germline CDR1 reads MNHEY; CDR2 reads SMNVEV (reference sequence). V was pared by 5 bases and J by 1 base, with 8 bases between. This CDR3 is 13 amino acids long. CDR3 bases: TGTGCCAGCAGTCCCCGACAGAACACTGAAGCTTTCTTT. Protein sequence: CASSPRQNTEAFF.

This clonotype came up many times. The chain couples TRBV20-1 to TRBJ2-5, with D unresolved. The V end lost 4 bases, the J end lost 4 bases, and 7 bases lay between the germline ends. The germline CDR1 and CDR2 sequences are DFQATT and SNEGSKA (reference sequence). The CDR3 has 11 residues. The CDR3 region has the DNA TGCAGTGCTATCCGTGGAGAGACCCAGTACTTC. It is translated as CSAIRGETQYF.

This clonotype was counted many times. The rearrangement links TRBV7-2 to TRBJ2-4, with 14 bases identical to TRBD2. Germline CDR1 and CDR2: SGHTA and FQGNSA. V lost 3 bases, J lost 9 bases, and 10 bases stayed unmatched. This CDR3 is 17 amino acids long. The CDR3 bases are TGTGCCAGCAGCTTGGGGACTAGCGGGAGTGTGTTCCCCATTCAGTACTTC. Translation gives CASSLGTSGSVFPIQYF.

This chain connects TRBV30 to TRBJ2-3; D may match TRBD1 or TRBD2 (6 bases each). Looked up from germline, CDR1 is GTSNPN and CDR2 is SVGIG (reference sequence). CDR3 length: 15 amino acids. With 4 bases removed from V and 4 bases from J, the gap between germline ends came to 18 bases. CDR3 residues: CAWMDLQGGSDTQYF. The CDR3 DNA follows: TGTGCCTGGATGGATCTACAGGGAGGATCAGATACGCAGTATTTT. Full variable domain (outside the CDR3, taken from reference TRBV30 and TRBJ2-3): SQTIHQWPATLVQPVGSPLSLECTVEGTSNPNLYWYRQAAGRGLQLLFYSVGIGQISSEVPQNLSASRPQDRQFILSSKKLLLSDSGFYLCAWMDLQGGSDTQYFGPGTRLTVL.

This clonotype was detected ten times or more. The genes are TRBV12-3 or TRBV12-4 and TRBJ1-1; weak D call: TRBD1 (5 bases). With 3 bases removed from V and 8 bases from J, the gap between germline ends came to 19 bases. This CDR3 comprises 15 residues. In nucleotides, the CDR3 is TGTGCCAGCAGTTTTGGTGCCTCGGGGACTACCGAAGCTTTCTTT. Translating it yields CASSFGASGTTEAFF.

This rearrangement joins TRBV28 to TRBJ2-1, with D perhaps TRBD2 (6 bases). The CDR3 runs to 15 residues. CDR1 is MDHEN and CDR2 is SYDVKM in the germline V gene. The germline V and J ends were trimmed by 2 bases and 3 bases, with 11 bases remaining between them. CDR3 in amino acids: CASSLVSGLYNEQFF. The CDR3 region has the DNA TGTGCCAGCAGTTTAGTTAGCGGCCTCTACAATGAGCAGTTCTTC.

This clonotype was seen ten or more times. This chain joins TRBV20-1 and TRBJ2-3; D might be TRBD2 (5 bases). From germline, CDR1 is DFQATT and CDR2 SNEGSKA (reference sequence). V was pared by 3 bases and J by 0 bases, with 10 bases between. The CDR3 has 14 amino acids. This CDR3 is CSARDLSSTDTQYF. CDR3 coding DNA: TGCAGTGCTAGGGACTTGTCTAGCACAGATACGCAGTATTTT.

This clonotype was detected only a few times. This chain links TRBV30 with TRBJ2-7; 9 nucleotides agree with TRBD2. CDR1 and CDR2 from the germline V gene are GTSNPN and SVGIG (reference sequence). V lost 7 bases and J lost 0; bases outside the gene matches: 7. The CDR3 covers 14 residues. Here the CDR3 DNA reads TGTGCCTCTCGGGTAGCGGGAGACTCCTACGAGCAGTACTTC. Translating it yields CASRVAGDSYEQYF. Looking up the rest from reference TRBV30 and TRBJ2-7 gives the full variable domain: SQTIHQWPATLVQPVGSPLSLECTVEGTSNPNLYWYRQAAGRGLQLLFYSVGIGQISSEVPQNLSASRPQDRQFILSSKKLLLSDSGFYLCASRVAGDSYEQYFGPGTRLTVT.

This clonotype has a count of ten or more. J is TRBJ2-5 and V is TRBV5-8, with a possible D match to TRBD1 (7 bases). The CDR3 runs 15 residues. CDR1 SGHTS and CDR2 YDEGEE come from the germline V gene. V gave up 0 bases and J gave up 3 bases, with 12 bases separating them. The CDR3 here is CASSLGQGGEETQYF. The CDR3, as DNA: TGTGCCAGCAGCTTGGGACAGGGAGGTGAAGAGACCCAGTACTTC.

The chain joins TRBV6-1 to TRBJ1-1, with a tentative D call TRBD1 (6 bases). Between the trimmed V and J ends, which lost 7 bases and 0 bases, there was a span of 12 bases. Germline V CDR1 and CDR2: MNHNS, SASEGT. This CDR3 has 14 amino acids. CDR3 amino acids: CASIGQTMNTEAFF. The CDR3 DNA reads as TGTGCCAGCATTGGACAGACCATGAACACTGAAGCTTTCTTT.

The rearrangement uses TRBV5-5 and TRBJ2-1; D tentatively fits TRBD1 or TRBD2 (5 bases each). The CDR3 spans 17 residues. The germline V gene has CDR1 SGHKS and CDR2 YYEKEE (reference sequence). V lost 10 bases, J lost 7 bases, and 30 bases lay in between. This CDR3 is CAGNPRLGTPTRNEQFF. The CDR3 DNA reads TGTGCCGGCAACCCTCGCCTAGGGACCCCAACACGGAATGAGCAGTTCTTC.

The rearrangement links TRBV10-3 to TRBJ1-2; D not certain. Germline V CDR1 and CDR2: ENHRY, SYGVKD. With 4 bases removed from V and 1 base from J, the gap between germline ends came to 1 base. There are 11 residues in the CDR3. CDR3: CAISVNYGYTF. The CDR3 bases are TGTGCCATCAGTGTTAACTATGGCTACACCTTC.

The chain joins TRBV5-1 to TRBJ2-1; D is perhaps TRBD1 or TRBD2 (5 bases each). The ends were cut back, 4 bases at V and 7 bases at J, with 15 bases in the middle. The CDR3 is 14 residues long. Germline assignment: CDR1 SGHRS and CDR2 YFSETQ. CDR3 sequence: CASSPGPAENEQFF. In nucleotides, the CDR3 is TGCGCCAGCAGCCCGGGACCAGCGGAGAATGAGCAGTTCTTC.

Remarks on this clonotype: An end of the junction does not agree with germline; a read error may underlie this. The chain has TRBV6-1 and TRBJ2-2; D might be TRBD1 or TRBD2, each matching 5 bases. Germline CDR1 MNHNS, CDR2 SASEGT. The CDR3 consists of 13 residues. The CDR3 reads CASTRVRTGELSF. CDR3 nucleotide sequence: TGTGCCAGCACCAGGGTTAGGACCGGGGAGCTGTCTTTT.

The gene calls are TRBV18 and TRBJ2-3, with 10 bases lining up with TRBD2. With V trimmed by 6 bases and J by 2 bases, 8 bases remained unmatched. Looked up from germline, CDR1 is KGHSH and CDR2 is LQKENI. The CDR3 runs to 16 residues. CDR3 region: CASSSVAGGVTDTQYF. The CDR3 DNA reads as TGTGCCAGCTCTTCCGTAGCGGGAGGTGTCACAGATACGCAGTATTTT.

This chain connects TRBV6-2 or TRBV6-3 to TRBJ2-1, with D perhaps given as TRBD1 or TRBD2 (8 bases each). The germline V and J ends were trimmed by 0 bases and 6 bases, with 18 bases remaining between them. Germline V gene data show CDR1 as MNHEY and CDR2 as SVGEGT. The CDR3 runs 17 residues. CDR3 protein: CASSYSPGGRGGNEQFF. The DNA of the CDR3 is TGTGCCAGCAGTTACTCGCCAGGGGGCCGGGGGGGCAATGAGCAGTTCTTC.

Comments on this clonotype: This may come from a read error, since a much larger clone is one base off. No conserved phenylalanine or tryptophan ends this CDR3, so it is likely a read error. The chain combines TRBV6-2 or TRBV6-3 with TRBJ2-3; the D gene is possibly TRBD1 (6 bases). Germline V CDR1 and CDR2: MNHEY, SVGEGT. The ends were cut back, 7 bases at V and 1 base at J, with 15 bases in the middle. The CDR3 sequence is 15 residues long. This CDR3 is CASNKDSQRTDTQYL. CDR3 DNA: TGTGCCAGCAATAAGGACAGCCAGCGCACAGATACGCAGTATTTA.

For the CDR3, the DNA is TGTGCCAGCGGATTGGGAAACACCATATATTTT. Translation: CASGLGNTIYF. This rearrangement joins TRBV11-3 to TRBJ1-3; D is unresolved. CDR3 size: 11 residues. Germline-derived CDR1 and CDR2 are SGHNT and YENEEA. The ends were cut back, 8 bases at V and 4 bases at J, with 6 bases in the middle.

This rearrangement joins TRBV12-3 or TRBV12-4 to TRBJ2-7; D gene ambiguous. Trimming left V 10 bases short and J 2 bases short, with 12 bases between. The CDR3 runs 12 residues. The chain's CDR3 is CATPPPAYEQYF. The CDR3 DNA sequence: TGTGCCACCCCTCCCCCGGCCTACGAGCAGTACTTC.

This clonotype turned up a few times. The chain couples TRBV7-3 to TRBJ2-3; D gene uncertain. The CDR3 runs 14 residues. The germline gives CDR1 SGHTA, CDR2 FQGTGA. Trimming stripped 5 bases from V and 0 bases from J, with 9 bases between. The DNA of the CDR3 is TGTGCCAGCAGCCGATTGGAAAGCACAGATACGCAGTATTTT. Translation: CASSRLESTDTQYF.

The table lists this clonotype with a few counts. The gene calls are TRBV7-3 and TRBJ2-5; 12 bases fit TRBD2. The CDR3 is 15 residues long. V trimming: 2 bases; J trimming: 5 bases; junction bases outside the gene matches: 3. Germline CDR1 and CDR2: SGHTA and FQGTGA. The CDR3 DNA follows: TGTGCCAGCAGCTTATCTAGCGGGAGGGCTGAGACCCAGTACTTC. It specifies CASSLSSGRAETQYF.

Ten or more counts support this clonotype. The rearrangement uses TRBV5-1 and TRBJ2-1; no clear D gene. The germline V and J ends were trimmed by 3 bases and 0 bases, with 10 bases remaining between them. In germline, CDR1 is SGHRS, CDR2 YFSETQ. This CDR3 is built from 15 residues. CDR3 in DNA: TGCGCCAGCAGCTCGCAGACGGGCTCCTACAATGAGCAGTTCTTC. Its protein is CASSSQTGSYNEQFF.

V and J are TRBV12-5 and TRBJ1-1, with D uncertain. Trimming cost V 1 base and J 6 bases, with 9 bases left between them. Germline V gene sequence: CDR1 LGHNT, CDR2 FRNRAP. This CDR3 region has 13 residues. CDR3 DNA: TGTGCTAGTGGTTTGGACGGTGGGTCTGAAGCTTTCTTT. It specifies CASGLDGGSEAFF.